What follows are 16 T cell receptor beta chains derived from one specimen sequenced in a study of blood T cell repertoires in COVID-19 (dated by TCRdb to 2018 to 2021). The library was built by means of the immunoSEQ multiplex PCR assay. The source is immuneACCESS, and TCRdb retained only in-frame sequences with V and J called. Part of the clones is not carried over; for the studies checked, unresolved V genes explain less than half of this, and the remainder is unexplained. The sample includes roughly 230,000 clones, with 85% to 90% observed a single time. The ten biggest clones cover 3.5% to 4% of the sample. Sequenced material: PBMCs or T cells enriched from blood (not recorded which). These receptor sequences come from a young woman with acute COVID-19.

The J gene is TRBJ1-1, the V gene TRBV15; D is undetermined. CDR1 LNHNV and CDR2 YYDKDF come from the germline V gene (reference sequence). The CDR3 runs 15 residues. V lost 3 bases to trimming and J lost 1 base, with 12 bases between them. CDR3 DNA sequence: TGTGCCACCAGCAGGGCTCTGGGCTGGAACACTGAAGCTTTCTTT. It is translated as CATSRALGWNTEAFF.

This chain joins TRBV7-9 and TRBJ2-5, with TRBD1 matching over 10 bases. CDR3 length: 15 residues. Germline V gene sequence: CDR1 SEHNR, CDR2 FQNEAQ (reference sequence). The trim removed 2 bases at V and 5 bases at J, leaving 5 bases unmatched. DNA for the CDR3: TGTGCCAGCAGCTTAAGACAGGGGGCCGATGAGACCCAGTACTTC. It is translated as CASSLRQGADETQYF. The complete variable domain, with remaining parts taken from reference TRBV7-9 and TRBJ2-5, reads DTGVSQNPRHKITKRGQNVTFRCDPISEHNRLYWYRQTLGQGPEFLTYFQNEAQLEKSRLLSDRFSAERPKGSFSTLEIQRTEQGDSAMYLCASSLRQGADETQYFGPGTRLLVL.

V gene TRBV6-6 combines with J gene TRBJ1-2; TRBD1 matches at 7 bases. Germline values: CDR1 MNHNY, CDR2 SVGAGI (reference sequence). V was clipped by 6 bases and J by 2 bases; unmatched bases: 9. The CDR3 is made up of 15 amino acids. The CDR3 coding sequence is TGTGCCAGCAGCACGGGACAGCGGATGAACTATGGCTACACCTTC. It encodes CASSTGQRMNYGYTF.

This chain joins TRBV3-1 (or the pseudogene TRBV3-2) and TRBJ2-1; D is undetermined. The CDR3 runs to 17 residues. V dropped 3 bases and J dropped 0 bases, with 15 bases sitting between them. Germline V CDR1 and CDR2: LGHDT, YNNKEL (reference sequence). DNA of the CDR3: TGTGCCAGCAGCCAGAGCCCCGTTCCGAGCTCCTACAATGAGCAGTTCTTC. Encoded protein: CASSQSPVPSSYNEQFF.

For the CDR3, the DNA is TGTGCCAGCAGCTCCCCGGGACAGGGGACCCTAGATGAAAAACTGTTTTTT. The encoded protein is CASSSPGQGTLDEKLFF. The chain employs TRBV7-8 and TRBJ1-4, with TRBD1 matching 10 bases. J gave up 6 bases and V 4 bases, and 11 bases lay outside the gene matches. CDR1 is SGHVS and CDR2 is FQNEAQ in the germline V gene. The CDR3 runs 17 residues. Filled out from reference TRBV7-8 and TRBJ1-4, the complete variable domain reads GAGVSQSPRYKVAKRGQDVALRCDPISGHVSLFWYQQALGQGPEFLTYFQNEAQLDKSGLPSDRFFAERPEGSVSTLKIQRTQQEDSAVYLCASSSPGQGTLDEKLFFGSGTQLSVL.

This clone was observed a handful of times. V and J are TRBV30 and TRBJ1-2; TRBD1 aligns across 8 bases. The CDR3 runs to 13 residues. Germline trimming cut 6 bases from V and 0 bases from J; bases unmatched to any gene: 3. The germline V gene has CDR1 GTSNPN and CDR2 SVGIG (reference sequence). CDR3 loop: CACNRGTNYGYTF. The CDR3 DNA reads TGTGCCTGCAACAGGGGGACTAACTATGGCTACACCTTC.

The chain uses TRBV7-2 and TRBJ1-2; no clear D. CDR1 SGHTA and CDR2 FQGNSA come from the germline V gene. The CDR3 contains 11 residues. V was clipped by 4 bases and J by 8 bases, with 8 bases between them. The CDR3 DNA sequence: TGTGCCAGCAGCTCCCCTTTAGGCTACACCTTC. This sequence encodes CASSSPLGYTF. Full variable domain (remainder filled in from reference TRBV7-2 and TRBJ1-2): GAGVSQSPSNKVTEKGKDVELRCDPISGHTALYWYRQSLGQGLEFLIYFQGNSAPDKSGLPSDRFSAERTGGSVSTLTIQRTQQEDSAVYLCASSSPLGYTFGSGTRLTVV.

The gene calls are TRBV7-9 and TRBJ2-3, with 10 bases identical to TRBD1. Germline V CDR1 and CDR2: SEHNR, FQNEAQ (reference sequence). The CDR3 has 16 amino acids. Trimming at V came to 4 bases and at J to 2 bases, leaving 6 bases not matched to a gene. Here the CDR3 DNA reads TGTGCCAGCAGCTACCGGACAGGGGGGATCACAGATACGCAGTATTTT. Translation gives CASSYRTGGITDTQYF.

The gene calls are TRBV7-9 and TRBJ2-1, with D hard to call. Trimming left V 5 bases short and J 6 bases short, with 5 bases between. Germline loops: CDR1 SEHNR, CDR2 FQNEAQ (reference sequence). The CDR3 is 11 amino acids. CDR3 in amino acids: CASSPSNEQFF. CDR3 DNA: TGTGCCAGCAGCCCTAGCAATGAGCAGTTCTTC.

The chain couples TRBV30 to TRBJ1-1; 7 bases line up with TRBD1. With V trimmed by 1 base and J by 3 bases, 2 bases remained unmatched. CDR3 length equals 13 residues. CDR1 GTSNPN and CDR2 SVGIG come from the germline V gene (reference sequence). Here the CDR3 reads CAWSADRDTEAFF. CDR3 coding DNA: TGTGCCTGGAGTGCTGACAGGGACACTGAAGCTTTCTTT.

This chain links TRBV7-9 with TRBJ2-3; 7 nucleotides agree with TRBD1. Trimming cost V 2 bases and J 5 bases; bases outside gene matches: 4. This CDR3 region has 14 residues. Germline CDR1 and CDR2: SEHNR and FQNEAQ (reference sequence). The CDR3 protein is CASSLHQGVDTQYF. Here the CDR3 DNA reads TGTGCCAGCAGCTTACATCAGGGGGTAGATACGCAGTATTTT.

V is TRBV9 and J is TRBJ1-1; D remains ambiguous. The CDR3 sequence is 14 residues long. Germline V gives CDR1 SGDLS, CDR2 YYNGEE. Trimming left V 2 bases short and J 2 bases short, with 10 bases between. The CDR3 sequence is CASSVVGDNTEAFF. Written as DNA, the CDR3 is TGTGCCAGCAGCGTTGTCGGGGATAACACTGAAGCTTTCTTT.

This chain joins TRBV7-9 and TRBJ1-1, with D maybe TRBD1 (5 bases). Deletions cut 5 bases from V and 2 bases from J, with 15 bases between. Germline CDR1 is SEHNR and CDR2 is FQNEAQ (reference sequence). The length of the CDR3 is 15 residues. Here the CDR3 reads CASSPPGGENTEAFF. The CDR3 coding sequence is TGTGCCAGCAGCCCCCCGGGGGGGGAAAACACTGAAGCTTTCTTT.

The V gene is TRBV18, the J gene TRBJ1-6; TRBD1 is a possible D gene (5 bases). Germline V gene sequence: CDR1 KGHSH, CDR2 LQKENI. Trimming removed 0 bases from V and 7 bases from J, with 7 bases in between. The CDR3 sequence is 14 residues long. The CDR3 bases are TGTGCCAGCTCACCACCGGCAGGGAATTCACCCCTCCACTTT. Translated: CASSPPAGNSPLHF.

The chain's CDR3 is CASSVRQGSEQYF. CDR3 DNA sequence: TGTGCCAGCAGCGTTCGACAGGGTAGCGAGCAGTACTTC. The chain recombines TRBV9 with TRBJ2-7, with 7 bases aligning to TRBD1. In germline, CDR1 is SGDLS, CDR2 YYNGEE. Trimming removed 2 bases from V and 6 bases from J; junction bases left unmatched: 5. The CDR3 sequence is 13 residues long.

The chain combines TRBV27 with TRBJ1-5, with D tentatively TRBD1 (5 bases). The V and J ends lost 6 bases and 9 bases respectively, with 21 bases between them. The length of the CDR3 is 15 residues. CDR1 and CDR2 (germline): MNHEY, SMNVEV (reference sequence). CDR3: CASSRMTTGEGPQHF. The CDR3 nucleotides are TGTGCCAGCAGCCGCATGACCACAGGAGAAGGGCCCCAGCATTTT.